This TCR beta chain was retrieved from a study of post-analysis software for immune sequencing data. Study-wide context: The courses of disease that were included comprised relapsing-remitting, secondary progressive and progressive-relapsing multiple sclerosis.

Researchers reported that TCR beta cDNA libraries carried unique molecular identifiers. From approximately 0.95 to 9.8 million T cells, 500,000 or so cDNA molecules were obtained. Via MiXCR, TCRdb re-called the PCR reads, giving one row per CDR3 protein. There are hundreds of thousands of distinct CDR3 sequences in the sample; roughly 45% occur only once, and roughly an eighth lies in the top ten. Study-wide results and limits: Controls had lower frequencies than patients of five TRBV segments, which included TRBV5-6, TRBV5-1 and TRBV20-1.

Points on this clonotype: Antigen: not known.

V lost 4 bases to trimming and J lost 0 bases; unmatched junction nucleotides: 4. This CDR3 has 15 residues. The germline V gene encodes CDR1 SGHRS and CDR2 YFSETQ. The source of this sequence is a girl aged 10-17 years with multiple sclerosis. The gene calls are TRBV5-1 and TRBJ1-1; 9 nucleotides match TRBD1. Sequencing input: blood. Here the CDR3 DNA reads TGCGCCAGCAGCACGGACAGGGGCATGAACACTGAAGCTTTCTTT. This sequence encodes CASSTDRGMNTEAFF.